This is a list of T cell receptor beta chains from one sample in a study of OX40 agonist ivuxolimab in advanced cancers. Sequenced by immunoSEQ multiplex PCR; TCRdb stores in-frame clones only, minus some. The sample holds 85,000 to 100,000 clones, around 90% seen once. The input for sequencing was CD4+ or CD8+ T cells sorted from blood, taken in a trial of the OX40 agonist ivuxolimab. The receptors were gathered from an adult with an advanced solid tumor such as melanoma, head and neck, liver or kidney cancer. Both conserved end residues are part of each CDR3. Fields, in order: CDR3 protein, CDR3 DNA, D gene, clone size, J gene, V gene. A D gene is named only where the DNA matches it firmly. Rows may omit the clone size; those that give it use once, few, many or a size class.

CDR3 protein: CASGLVIGNEQFF; CDR3 DNA: TGTGCTAGTGGTTTGGTAATCGGTAATGAGCAGTTCTTC; D gene: -; clone size: -; J gene: TRBJ2-1; V gene: TRBV12-5
CDR3 protein: CASSTGAGTYEQYF; CDR3 DNA: TGTGCCAGCTCTACCGGGGCCGGGACCTACGAGCAGTACTTC; D gene: -; clone size: -; J gene: TRBJ2-7; V gene: TRBV18
CDR3 protein: CASSLAGRTTDTQYF; CDR3 DNA: TGCGCCAGCAGCTTGGCAGGTAGGACGACAGATACGCAGTATTTT; D gene: -; clone size: -; J gene: TRBJ2-3; V gene: TRBV5-1
CDR3 protein: CASVQNWEPLYGYTF; CDR3 DNA: TGTGCCAGCGTCCAGAACTGGGAGCCTCTCTATGGCTACACCTTC; D gene: -; clone size: -; J gene: TRBJ1-2; V gene: TRBV2
CDR3 protein: CASSVVGLETDTQYF; CDR3 DNA: TGTGCCAGCAGCGTAGTGGGACTAGAAACAGATACGCAGTATTTT; D gene: TRBD2; clone size: -; J gene: TRBJ2-3; V gene: TRBV9
CDR3 protein: CASSPRTGEVYGYTF; CDR3 DNA: TGTGCCAGCAGCCCAAGGACAGGGGAAGTCTATGGCTACACCTTC; D gene: TRBD1; clone size: -; J gene: TRBJ1-2; V gene: TRBV4-2
CDR3 protein: CASNPRGGRDTQYF; CDR3 DNA: TGCGCCAGCAATCCACGGGGGGGCCGAGATACGCAGTATTTT; D gene: TRBD2; clone size: -; J gene: TRBJ2-3; V gene: TRBV10-2
CDR3 protein: CASSFPGGGEKLFF; CDR3 DNA: TGTGCCAGCAGCTTCCCTGGTGGAGGGGAAAAACTGTTTTTT; D gene: -; clone size: -; J gene: TRBJ1-4; V gene: TRBV11-2
CDR3 protein: CASIPGGGGNTEAFF; CDR3 DNA: TGTGCCAGCATCCCCGGTGGGGGTGGGAACACTGAAGCTTTCTTT; D gene: -; clone size: -; J gene: TRBJ1-1; V gene: TRBV28
CDR3 protein: CASSQTSGVSETQYF; CDR3 DNA: TGTGCCAGCAGCCAGACTAGCGGGGTCTCAGAGACCCAGTACTTC; D gene: TRBD2; clone size: -; J gene: TRBJ2-5; V gene: TRBV7-9
CDR3 protein: CASSFGGLGQETQYF; CDR3 DNA: TGTGCCAGCAGCTTCGGGGGGTTAGGGCAAGAGACCCAGTACTTC; D gene: TRBD2; clone size: -; J gene: TRBJ2-5; V gene: TRBV7-2
CDR3 protein: CASSPRGTGANVLTF; CDR3 DNA: TGTGCCAGCAGCCCACGCGGAACCGGGGCCAACGTCCTGACTTTC; D gene: -; clone size: -; J gene: TRBJ2-6; V gene: TRBV7-2
CDR3 protein: CASSRGGLLNTEAFF; CDR3 DNA: TGTGCCAGCAGTCGGGGGGGGCTCCTGAACACTGAAGCTTTCTTT; D gene: -; clone size: -; J gene: TRBJ1-1; V gene: TRBV28
CDR3 protein: CASSQAGTGPYEQYF; CDR3 DNA: TGCGCCAGCAGCCAAGCCGGGACAGGGCCCTACGAGCAGTACTTC; D gene: TRBD1; clone size: once; J gene: TRBJ2-7; V gene: TRBV4-1
CDR3 protein: CASRAGGDYGYTF; CDR3 DNA: TGTGCCAGCAGGGCAGGGGGCGACTATGGCTACACCTTC; D gene: TRBD1; clone size: -; J gene: TRBJ1-2; V gene: TRBV2
CDR3 protein: CASSLAGLNEQFF; CDR3 DNA: TGTGCCAGCAGCTTAGCGGGGCTTAATGAGCAGTTCTTC; D gene: -; clone size: once; J gene: TRBJ2-1; V gene: TRBV7-9
CDR3 protein: CASSSTEGIEQYF; CDR3 DNA: TGTGCCAGCTCTTCCACGGAGGGAATCGAGCAGTACTTC; D gene: -; clone size: -; J gene: TRBJ2-7; V gene: TRBV18
CDR3 protein: CASSAGTTYTGELFF; CDR3 DNA: TGTGCCAGTAGCGCCGGGACAACTTACACCGGGGAGCTGTTTTTT; D gene: -; clone size: -; J gene: TRBJ2-2; V gene: TRBV19
CDR3 protein: CASSIGTGEFYRNEQFF; CDR3 DNA: TGTGCCAGTAGTATAGGGACAGGGGAGTTTTACAGGAATGAGCAGTTCTTC; D gene: TRBD1; clone size: -; J gene: TRBJ2-1; V gene: TRBV19
CDR3 protein: CASSQEVGGGEKLFF; CDR3 DNA: TGCGCCAGCAGCCAGGAGGTAGGGGGCGGTGAAAAACTGTTTTTT; D gene: TRBD1; clone size: -; J gene: TRBJ1-4; V gene: TRBV5-1
CDR3 protein: CASSWTDSRSPLHF; CDR3 DNA: TGTGCCAGCAGTTGGACAGACTCCAGGTCACCCCTCCACTTT; D gene: -; clone size: -; J gene: TRBJ1-6; V gene: TRBV28
CDR3 protein: CASSLGGLSYNEQFF; CDR3 DNA: TGTGCCAGCAGCTTAGGCGGACTATCCTACAATGAGCAGTTCTTC; D gene: -; clone size: -; J gene: TRBJ2-1; V gene: TRBV7-2
CDR3 protein: CARRMVSTGANVLTF; CDR3 DNA: TGTGCCAGGAGGATGGTCAGTACTGGGGCCAACGTCCTGACTTTC; D gene: -; clone size: -; J gene: TRBJ2-6; V gene: TRBV6-6